Listed below are T cell receptor beta chains from one sample, sequenced in a study of blood T cell repertoires in COVID-19. Libraries were prepared by immunoSEQ multiplex PCR; TCRdb keeps only in-frame clonotypes and omits some of them. The sample lists approximately 300,000 clones, around 87% occurring once. Sequenced input: PBMCs or T cells enriched from blood (not recorded which). Receptor source: a woman aged 25-40 years who had recovered from COVID-19. The CDR3 runs from the conserved cysteine through the conserved F or W. Fields, in order: D gene, V gene, clone size, J gene, CDR3 protein, CDR3 DNA. The D gene is left open where the match is weak. The size of a clone is reported for some rows only, either as once, few or many, or as a class for expanded clones.

TRBD1,TRBV24-1,once,TRBJ1-2,CATSDPGQRYTF,TGTGCCACCAGTGACCCGGGACAGCGATACACCTTC
.,TRBV6-4,.,TRBJ2-5,CASSDPNVGSNQETQYF,TGTGCCAGCAGTGACCCGAACGTTGGGAGTAACCAAGAGACCCAGTACTTC
.,TRBV4-3,.,TRBJ1-3,CASSQPRPGGTIYF,TGCGCCAGCAGCCAACCCAGACCTGGAGGCACCATATATTTT
TRBD1,TRBV5-4,.,TRBJ2-3,CASRFRDRSSDTQYF,TGTGCCAGCAGATTCCGGGACAGGTCTTCAGATACGCAGTATTTT
.,TRBV5-1,.,TRBJ2-3,CASSLSGMSTDTQYF,TGCGCCAGCAGCTTGTCGGGGATGTCCACAGATACGCAGTATTTT
.,TRBV2,once,TRBJ1-2,CASRTTGTGGANYGYTF,TGTGCCAGCAGAACCACGGGAACGGGAGGAGCTAACTATGGCTACACCTTC
.,TRBV11-2,.,TRBJ2-5,CASSLGPASGRRETQYF,TGTGCCAGCAGCTTAGGCCCCGCCAGTGGAAGGCGGGAGACCCAGTACTTC
TRBD1,TRBV19,.,TRBJ1-2,CASSQNDRGEYYGYTF,TGTGCCAGTAGCCAAAACGACAGGGGAGAGTACTATGGCTACACCTTC
.,TRBV5-1,.,TRBJ2-5,CASSLAGDRTGTQYF,TGCGCCAGCAGCTTGGCCGGAGACAGGACCGGGACCCAGTACTTC
TRBD1,TRBV6-5,few,TRBJ1-5,CASSSTGDNQPQHF,TGTGCCAGCAGTTCTACAGGGGACAATCAGCCCCAGCATTTT
TRBD2,TRBV28,.,TRBJ2-1,CASSLAGGPINEQFF,TGTGCCAGCAGCTTAGCGGGGGGGCCGATCAATGAGCAGTTCTTC
.,TRBV10-3,.,TRBJ1-5,CAISSEGPQHF,TGTGCCATCAGTTCTGAGGGGCCCCAGCATTTT
.,TRBV5-5,.,TRBJ1-2,CASRTVNPPEDGYTF,TGTGCCAGCAGAACGGTTAATCCCCCCGAAGATGGCTACACCTTC
.,TRBV10-2,.,TRBJ1-2,CASSERQQDGYTF,TGCGCCAGCAGTGAGAGACAACAGGATGGCTACACCTTC
TRBD1,TRBV7-9,.,TRBJ2-2,CASSLGGTANTGELFF,TGTGCCAGCAGCTTAGGGGGGACAGCGAACACCGGGGAGCTGTTTTTT
TRBD2,TRBV7-9,.,TRBJ2-3,CASSFLAGGSDTQYF,TGTGCCAGCAGCTTTCTAGCGGGGGGCTCAGATACGCAGTATTTT
.,TRBV12-3/TRBV12-4,.,TRBJ2-7,CASSLREDEQYF,TGTGCCAGCAGTTTAAGGGAGGACGAGCAGTACTTC
.,TRBV12-3/TRBV12-4,.,TRBJ1-5,CASSLAQGEPQHF,TGTGCCAGCAGTTTAGCTCAGGGTGAGCCCCAGCATTTT
TRBD1,TRBV19,.,TRBJ1-6,CASSTTGSSYNSPLHF,TGTGCCAGTAGTACGACAGGGAGCTCCTATAATTCACCCCTCCACTTT
.,TRBV7-9,.,TRBJ2-7,CASSPGGSYEQYF,TGTGCCAGCAGCCCTGGGGGGTCCTACGAGCAGTACTTC
TRBD2,TRBV7-2,.,TRBJ2-3,CASSNAAGGTKDTQYF,TGTGCCAGCAGCAACGCGGCGGGGGGGACCAAAGATACGCAGTATTTT
.,TRBV6-4,.,TRBJ1-6,CASSEGVYNSPLHF,TGTGCCAGCAGTGAGGGAGTATATAATTCACCCCTCCACTTT
.,TRBV7-2,.,TRBJ2-1,CASSVGLGLTNEQFF,TGTGCCAGCAGCGTCGGGTTGGGTCTTACAAATGAGCAGTTCTTC
.,TRBV5-6,.,TRBJ1-2,CASSFQAPDYGYTF,TGTGCCAGCAGCTTTCAGGCCCCGGACTATGGCTACACCTTC
TRBD2,TRBV30,.,TRBJ2-7,CAWSVGGDSSYEQYF,TGTGCCTGGAGTGTGGGAGGGGATAGCTCCTACGAGCAGTACTTC
TRBD2,TRBV2,.,TRBJ2-7,CASSGVAGAYEQYF,TGTGCCAGCAGTGGGGTAGCGGGGGCCTACGAGCAGTACTTC
.,TRBV4-1,.,TRBJ1-2,CASSQGRVRARNQDYGYTF,TGCGCCAGCAGCCAAGGGCGGGTGAGGGCCCGGAATCAAGACTATGGCTACACCTTC
TRBD2,TRBV7-2,.,TRBJ2-1,CASIPGLATNEQFF,TGTGCCAGCATTCCGGGACTAGCGACCAATGAGCAGTTCTTC
TRBD1,TRBV7-2,.,TRBJ2-7,CASRRTGRTYEQYF,TGTGCCAGCAGACGGACAGGGCGGACCTACGAGCAGTACTTC
TRBD1,TRBV4-3,.,TRBJ1-4,CASSDRVWNEKLFF,TGCGCCAGCAGCGACAGGGTTTGGAATGAAAAACTGTTTTTT